The 20 T cell receptor beta chains below come from one sample, sequenced in a study of T cell repertoires in ileal Crohn's disease. The protocol was immunoSEQ multiplex PCR, while the TCRdb copy is restricted to in-frame clones and leaves out a portion. The sample yields roughly 29,000 clones, roughly 77% seen once. Sample: ileal tissue. Source of these receptors: an adult with Crohn's disease.

This clone has only one observation. The rearrangement links TRBV5-1 to TRBJ1-2; the match to TRBD1 covers 8 bases. With 0 bases clipped from V and 7 bases from J, the junction kept 11 bases outside the gene matches. This CDR3 spans 16 amino acids. The germline gives CDR1 SGHRS, CDR2 YFSETQ. The CDR3 loop reads CASSLEAGGERSGYTF. The CDR3 nucleotides are TGCGCCAGCAGCTTGGAGGCAGGGGGCGAAAGGAGTGGCTACACCTTC.

The chain couples TRBV6-6 to TRBJ2-3, with TRBD2 matching over 13 bases. Unmatched junction bases numbered 6, after V lost 7 bases and J lost 5 bases. The V gene's germline CDR1 is MNHNY and CDR2 SVGAGI (reference sequence). This CDR3 contains 15 residues. The CDR3 is CASTRLAGGRDTQYF. The DNA of the CDR3 is TGTGCCAGCACCCGACTAGCGGGGGGTAGAGATACGCAGTATTTT.

The DNA for the CDR3 is TGCGCCAGCAGCCGGGGGGGAGCTTCAACTAATGAAAAACTGTTTTTT. It specifies CASSRGGASTNEKLFF. This rearrangement joins TRBV5-1 to TRBJ1-4, with TRBD1 as a possible D gene (5 bases). Germline V gives CDR1 SGHRS, CDR2 YFSETQ. The CDR3 consists of 16 residues. V was shortened by 4 bases and J by 0 bases, with 13 bases between the two germline ends. The whole variable domain, filled in from reference TRBV5-1 and TRBJ1-4, reads KAGVTQTPRYLIKTRGQQVTLSCSPISGHRSVSWYQQTPGQGLQFLFEYFSETQRNKGNFPGRFSGRQFSNSRSEMNVSTLELGDSALYLCASSRGGASTNEKLFFGSGTQLSVL.

The chain carries TRBV6-5 and TRBJ1-2; TRBD1 aligns across 11 bases. Germline CDR1 and CDR2: MNHEY and SVGAGI. CDR3 length equals 15 residues. Trimming took 7 bases from V and 7 from J; bases not matched to a gene: 11. CDR3 residues: CASNTAGQGAGGYTF. The CDR3 region has the DNA TGTGCCAGCAATACCGCCGGACAGGGGGCAGGTGGCTACACCTTC.

The gene calls are TRBV6-5 and TRBJ1-6; D is possibly TRBD1 (5 bases). The CDR3 consists of 14 residues. V gave up 9 bases and J gave up 0 bases, with 9 bases separating them. The germline V gene has CDR1 MNHEY and CDR2 SVGAGI. DNA of the CDR3: TGTGCCAGTCGGGGGGGCTCCTATAATTCACCCCTCCACTTT. This sequence encodes CASRGGSYNSPLHF.

The gene calls are TRBV7-2 and TRBJ1-2; 7 nucleotides line up with TRBD1. After removal of 5 bases from V and 4 bases from J, the junction contained 7 bases not matched to a gene. CDR3 length: 14 amino acids. Germline V gene sequence: CDR1 SGHTA, CDR2 FQGNSA. CDR3 in amino acids: CASSARQGLYGYTF. Here the CDR3 DNA reads TGTGCCAGCAGCGCGCGACAGGGCCTCTATGGCTACACCTTC.

The J gene is TRBJ2-1, the V gene TRBV5-1; TRBD2 agrees at 14 bases. The CDR3 is 16 amino acids. Losses at the gene ends were 4 bases for V and 7 bases for J; bases not matched to a gene: 7. Germline V lookup: CDR1 SGHRS, CDR2 YFSETQ. The CDR3 sequence: CASSLGLAGVSNEQFF. The CDR3 DNA reads as TGCGCCAGCAGCCTGGGACTAGCGGGAGTAAGTAATGAGCAGTTCTTC.

CDR3 region: CASSKGTIGDF. In DNA, the CDR3 is TGTGCCAGCAGCAAAGGGACAATTGGGGACTTC. This sequence joins TRBV21-1 and TRBJ2-4; whether TRBD1, the table's D call, matches the DNA was not checked. TRBV21-1 is recorded as a pseudogene. The CDR3 is 11 residues long.

V and J are TRBV30 and TRBJ1-3; D perhaps matches TRBD1 (6 bases). CDR1 is GTSNPN and CDR2 is SVGIG in the germline V gene (reference sequence). The CDR3 extends over 14 amino acids. With 3 bases removed from V and 3 bases from J, the gap between germline ends came to 12 bases. The DNA for the CDR3 is TGTGCCTGGAGCCCAGGGGTTCTTGGAAACACCATATATTTT. Amino acid sequence: CAWSPGVLGNTIYF.

This clone has just a few counts. V and J are TRBV25-1 and TRBJ2-1; unclear D gene. With 6 bases removed from V and 0 bases from J, the gap between germline ends came to 9 bases. The germline CDR1 and CDR2 sequences are MGHDK and SYGVNS. CDR3 size: 14 residues. The CDR3 sequence is CASSRVGSYNEQFF. The CDR3 DNA is TGTGCCAGCAGCCGGGTGGGCTCCTACAATGAGCAGTTCTTC.

V usage is TRBV7-3 and J usage is TRBJ1-6; 7 nucleotides match TRBD1. Germline V gene sequence: CDR1 SGHTA, CDR2 FQGTGA. The CDR3 consists of 15 residues. The ends lost 1 base at V and 5 bases at J; junction bases unmatched: 2. In nucleotides, the CDR3 is TGTGCCAGCAGCTTAATGGGACAGAATAATTCACCCCTCCACTTT. Translation gives CASSLMGQNNSPLHF.

This chain links TRBV4-1 with TRBJ2-7; D is possibly TRBD2 (5 bases). CDR1 and CDR2 (germline): MGHRA, YSYEKL. V lost 6 bases, J lost 2 bases, and 8 bases lay in between. The CDR3 extends over 12 amino acids. The CDR3: CASRRATYEQYF. As DNA, the CDR3 is TGCGCCAGCAGGAGGGCTACCTACGAGCAGTACTTC.

The chain uses TRBV29-1 and TRBJ2-7, with D tentatively TRBD2 (6 bases). Germline V lookup: CDR1 SQVTM, CDR2 ANQGSEA. The germline V and J ends were trimmed by 6 bases and 2 bases, with 14 bases remaining between them. The CDR3 runs 13 residues. The CDR3, as DNA: TGCAGCGTGGGTGGAGGGATCCCCTACGAGCAGTACTTC. Its translation is CSVGGGIPYEQYF.

This clone was found a few times. The chain recombines TRBV5-5 with TRBJ2-7; possible D gene TRBD2, 5 bases. From germline, CDR1 is SGHKS and CDR2 YYEKEE (reference sequence). Trimming took 4 bases from V and 0 from J, leaving 14 bases between them. This CDR3 is 15 amino acids long. The CDR3 sequence is CASSVGPGGSYEQYF. As DNA, the CDR3 is TGTGCCAGCAGCGTAGGCCCTGGAGGCTCCTACGAGCAGTACTTC. The complete variable domain, with remaining parts taken from reference TRBV5-5 and TRBJ2-7, reads DAGVTQSPTHLIKTRGQQVTLRCSPISGHKSVSWYQQVLGQGPQFIFQYYEKEERGRGNFPDRFSARQFPNYSSELNVNALLLGDSALYLCASSVGPGGSYEQYFGPGTRLTVT.

In this sample, this clone turned up once. Compared with germline, one end of the junction differs, possibly owing to a read error. J is TRBJ2-5 and V is TRBV9; D is uncertain. The V gene's germline CDR1 is SGDLS and CDR2 YYNGEE. CDR3 size: 15 residues. This CDR3 reads CASSVGGSQQGTQYF. The CDR3 DNA reads TGTGCCAGCAGCGTAGGAGGTAGTCAGCAAGGGACCCAGTACTTC.

The rearrangement links TRBV4-1 to TRBJ1-2; TRBD1 matches at 7 bases. Germline trimming cut 1 base from V and 7 bases from J; bases unmatched to any gene: 9. CDR1 is MGHRA, CDR2 YSYEKL, per germline. This CDR3 comprises 15 residues. In DNA, the CDR3 is TGCGCCAGCAGCCAAGTGGGACAGATAACTATTGGCTACACCTTC. It yields the protein CASSQVGQITIGYTF.

The chain couples TRBV7-9 to TRBJ1-2, with 10 bases identical to TRBD1. Germline lookup yields CDR1 SEHNR and CDR2 FQNEAQ (reference sequence). The CDR3 spans 17 residues. With 2 bases clipped from V and 4 bases from J, the junction kept 10 bases outside the gene matches. The chain's CDR3 is CASSLSSGTGVPYGYTF. DNA for the CDR3: TGTGCCAGCAGCTTATCGTCCGGGACAGGGGTCCCCTATGGCTACACCTTC.

The chain links TRBV5-4 to TRBJ2-5; 7 positions match TRBD2. Germline V lookup: CDR1 SGHNT, CDR2 YYREEE (reference sequence). CDR3 length: 16 residues. V shed 0 bases, J shed 7 bases, and the junction held 12 bases outside the gene matches. The CDR3 loop reads CASSLGAASGRGTQYF. The CDR3, as DNA: TGTGCCAGCAGCTTGGGGGCGGCTAGCGGCCGGGGGACCCAGTACTTC.

The gene calls are TRBV6-1 and TRBJ2-7, with TRBD1 identical over 10 bases. The CDR3 has 13 residues. Germline CDR1 MNHNS, CDR2 SASEGT. V trimming: 6 bases; J trimming: 6 bases; junction bases outside the gene matches: 5. The CDR3 is CASRWTGGFEQYF. Here the CDR3 DNA reads TGTGCCAGCAGGTGGACAGGGGGGTTCGAGCAGTACTTC.

This chain connects TRBV30 to TRBJ2-7; D might be TRBD2 (5 bases). Germline CDR1 and CDR2: GTSNPN and SVGIG (reference sequence). Trimming removed 2 bases at V and 6 bases at J, with 8 bases between. This CDR3 is 11 amino acids long. The CDR3, as DNA: TGTGCCTGGAGTAGGAGCGGCGAGCAGTACTTC. This encodes CAWSRSGEQYF. Together with reference TRBV30 and TRBJ2-7, the CDR3 gives the full variable domain: SQTIHQWPATLVQPVGSPLSLECTVEGTSNPNLYWYRQAAGRGLQLLFYSVGIGQISSEVPQNLSASRPQDRQFILSSKKLLLSDSGFYLCAWSRSGEQYFGPGTRLTVT.